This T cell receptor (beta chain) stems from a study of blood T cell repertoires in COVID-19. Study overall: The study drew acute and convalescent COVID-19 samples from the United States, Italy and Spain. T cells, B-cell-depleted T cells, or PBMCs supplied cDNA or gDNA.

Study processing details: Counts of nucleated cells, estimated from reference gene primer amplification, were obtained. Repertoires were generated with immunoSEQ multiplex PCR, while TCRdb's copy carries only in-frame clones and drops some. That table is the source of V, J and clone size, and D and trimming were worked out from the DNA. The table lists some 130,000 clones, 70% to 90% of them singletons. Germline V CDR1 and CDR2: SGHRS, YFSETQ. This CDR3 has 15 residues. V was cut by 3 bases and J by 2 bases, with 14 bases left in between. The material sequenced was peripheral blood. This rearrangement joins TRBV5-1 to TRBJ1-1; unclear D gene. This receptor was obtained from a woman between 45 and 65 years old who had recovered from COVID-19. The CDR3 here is CASSSLSGANTEAFF. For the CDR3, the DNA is TGCGCCAGCAGCTCTCTCTCGGGAGCAAACACTGAAGCTTTCTTT.